The T cell receptor (beta chain) described here comes from a study of blood T cell repertoires in COVID-19 (dated by TCRdb to about 2020). Background for the entire study: Samples from collaborators originated in the United States, Italy and Spain and spanned both the acute and convalescent phases of COVID-19. The material from the prospective study consisted of cDNA or gDNA derived from T cells, B-cell-depleted T cells, or PBMCs. The repertoires were released in a freely available public database meant as a resource for research on the immune response to SARS-CoV-2. Deeply sampled blood TCRbeta repertoires from subjects exposed to, actively infected with, or recovered from COVID-19 were included in the dataset. The samples were drawn from two sources: the first 160 participants of the ongoing ImmuneRACE study, and fewer than 1,500 subjects contributed by 6 global collaborators. Where available, HLA class I and class II types were taken from metadata supplied by the sample provider and were not determined by assay-based typing. A de-identified subject ID, COVID-19 status, age in years and sex were almost always included in the sample metadata.

With regard to this clone: Its antigen target is currently unknown. No much larger clonotype is one base removed from it; base qualities were not supplied.

Another Seattle source contributed samples from volunteer blood donors who had recovered from COVID-19. Each collaborating institution followed its own protocols to collect whole blood in K2EDTA tubes. Collaborator samples were shipped for TCRbeta analysis as frozen whole blood, isolated PBMCs, or DNA extracted from either sample type. TCRbeta CDR3 regions were amplified from genomic DNA using the immunoSEQ Assay, a bias-controlled multiplex PCR. Per the source publication's procedure: Nucleated cell counts per sample were estimated from amplification of reference gene primers within the assay. To quantify the absolute abundance of each unique TCRbeta CDR3 rearrangement, sequence reads were collapsed and filtered. For each sample, productive Simpson clonality was calculated by taking the square root of Simpson's diversity index across productive rearrangements. The immuneACCESS repertoire file appears here via TCRdb, limited to in-frame rearrangements. These files lack a portion of the clones; in checked studies, under half of the deficit traces to unresolved V genes, and the cause of the others is not known. V, J and clone size are those of that table, while D and trimming were read from the DNA. This sample holds under 150,000 clones; over 75% were observed only once. Under 9% of the sample goes to the ten largest clones.

Findings and caveats that apply to the study as a whole: The amount of clinical and demographic metadata varied by source and participant and was provided uncurated.

The cysteine opens and the phenylalanine closes a CDR3 of 11 amino acids. The DNA shown is the 33-base CDR3, in frame from base 1. Via the germline V gene (reference sequence), CDR1 is DFQATT and CDR2 SNEGSKA. V loses 4 bases, J loses 5 bases, and the germline ends lie 8 bases apart. This receptor chain uses TRBV20-1 and TRBJ2-5; TRBD1 might be the D gene, on 7 matching bases. Sequencing input: peripheral blood. The clonotype comes from a woman between 70 and 85 years old who had recovered from COVID-19. The DNA sequence is TGCAGTGCTACAGGGGGGGAGACCCAGTACTTC. Its translation is CSATGGETQYF.